The 9 T cell receptor beta chains below come from one sample, sequenced in a study of cytomegalovirus exposure and HLA in healthy donors. The assay was immunoSEQ multiplex PCR, and TCRdb's table has in-frame clones only and misses some. The sample includes 190,000 or so clones, roughly 88% of them seen just once. Input material: PBMCs. These receptors came from a woman aged 25 to 39 in good health and CMV-seropositive.

The chain recombines TRBV7-6 with TRBJ2-2; 7 bases are shared with TRBD2. With 0 bases clipped from V and 4 bases from J, the junction kept 11 bases outside the gene matches. CDR1 is SGHVS, CDR2 FNYEAQ, per germline. This CDR3 is 18 amino acids long. CDR3 DNA sequence: TGTGCCAGCAGCTTAGCGTGGGGGGGTGATTCTCCCACCGGGGAGCTGTTTTTT. Protein sequence: CASSLAWGGDSPTGELFF.

V gene TRBV13 combines with J gene TRBJ2-7, with 9 bases fitting TRBD1. The CDR3 contains 17 residues. The germline CDR1 and CDR2 sequences are PRHDT and FYEKMQ (reference sequence). V shed 1 base, J shed 1 base, and the junction held 8 bases outside the gene matches. The CDR3 DNA reads as TGTGCCAGCAGCTTAGACCCAAGGACAGGGGTATCCTACGAGCAGTACTTC. It translates to CASSLDPRTGVSYEQYF. The variable domain in full, with the rest retrieved from reference TRBV13 and TRBJ2-7, is AAGVIQSPRHLIKEKRETATLKCYPIPRHDTVYWYQQGPGQDPQFLISFYEKMQSDKGSIPDRFSAQQFSDYHSELNMSSLELGDSALYFCASSLDPRTGVSYEQYFGPGTRLTVT.

The V call is TRBV15, the J call TRBJ1-1, with TRBD1 identical over 8 bases. The V and J ends lost 3 bases and 5 bases, in that order; junction bases with no gene match: 8. The CDR3 has 15 amino acids. Germline-derived CDR1 and CDR2 are LNHNV and YYDKDF (reference sequence). CDR3 amino acids: CATSSRGQGATEAFF. The CDR3 DNA follows: TGTGCCACCAGCAGTAGAGGGCAGGGGGCGACTGAAGCTTTCTTT.

The V gene is TRBV27, the J gene TRBJ1-5; TRBD1 matches 9 bases. In germline, CDR1 is MNHEY, CDR2 SMNVEV (reference sequence). The V and J ends lost 8 bases and 4 bases, in that order; junction bases with no gene match: 3. This CDR3 is 13 amino acids long. The CDR3 is CASGTGSNQPQHF. For the CDR3, the DNA is TGTGCCAGCGGGACAGGGTCAAATCAGCCCCAGCATTTT.

This clone was seen only a few times. The chain combines TRBV19 with TRBJ1-5; a weak D match, TRBD1 (6 bases). The CDR3 covers 15 residues. Between the trimmed V and J ends, which lost 5 bases and 5 bases, there was a span of 16 bases. Germline CDR1 reads LNHDA; CDR2 reads SQIVND (reference sequence). CDR3 sequence: CASSLNVNRDQPQHF. The CDR3 DNA reads TGTGCCAGTAGTCTGAACGTCAACAGGGATCAGCCCCAGCATTTT.

The rearrangement links TRBV30 to TRBJ2-5; D gene ambiguous. The CDR3 is 18 residues long. V dropped 1 base and J dropped 3 bases, with 24 bases sitting between them. Per the germline V gene, CDR1 is GTSNPN and CDR2 is SVGIG (reference sequence). CDR3 amino acids: CAWSELIPATQEEETQYF. DNA for the CDR3: TGTGCCTGGAGTGAGTTAATTCCCGCGACGCAGGAAGAAGAGACCCAGTACTTC. Filled out from reference TRBV30 and TRBJ2-5, the complete variable domain reads SQTIHQWPATLVQPVGSPLSLECTVEGTSNPNLYWYRQAAGRGLQLLFYSVGIGQISSEVPQNLSASRPQDRQFILSSKKLLLSDSGFYLCAWSELIPATQEEETQYFGPGTRLLVL.

This clone has a single count. The chain combines TRBV4-1 with TRBJ2-1; 8 nucleotides match TRBD2. Germline V CDR1 and CDR2: MGHRA, YSYEKL. This CDR3 contains 16 residues. Losses at the gene ends were 1 base for V and 4 bases for J; bases not matched to a gene: 6. CDR3 residues: CASSQVGTSPYNEQFF. CDR3 coding DNA: TGCGCCAGCAGCCAAGTCGGGACTAGTCCTTACAATGAGCAGTTCTTC.

The gene calls are TRBV6-6 and TRBJ2-5; a weak D match, TRBD2 (5 bases). Germline-derived CDR1 and CDR2 are MNHNY and SVGAGI (reference sequence). The V gene lost 7 bases and the J gene lost 1 base, with 10 bases spanning the gap. This CDR3 spans 13 amino acids. The CDR3 spells CASNMGSQETQYF. CDR3 bases: TGTGCCAGCAACATGGGGAGCCAAGAGACCCAGTACTTC.

V gene TRBV7-2 combines with J gene TRBJ1-3, with D maybe TRBD1 (5 bases). V lost 1 base and J lost 8, with 9 bases in between. CDR1 SGHTA and CDR2 FQGNSA come from the germline V gene. The CDR3 is made up of 13 amino acids. The CDR3 here is CASSLVGGDTIYF. The CDR3 DNA sequence: TGTGCCAGCAGCTTAGTGGGGGGGGACACCATATATTTT. Full variable domain (missing parts from reference TRBV7-2 and TRBJ1-3): GAGVSQSPSNKVTEKGKDVELRCDPISGHTALYWYRQSLGQGLEFLIYFQGNSAPDKSGLPSDRFSAERTGGSVSTLTIQRTQQEDSAVYLCASSLVGGDTIYFGEGSWLTVV.